These 14 T cell receptor beta chains share one sample of origin, sequenced in a study of cytomegalovirus exposure and HLA in healthy donors. Primers: 60 Vbeta forward and 13 Jbeta reverse. This table comes from immunoSEQ multiplex PCR, and its TCRdb copy is limited to in-frame clones, with some not included. The sample totals fewer than 200,000 clones. Sequencing was done on a sample of PBMCs. The source is a woman aged 55 to 70 in good health and CMV-seronegative.

This chain links TRBV5-6 with TRBJ2-7; TRBD2 agrees at 12 bases. In germline, CDR1 is SGHDT, CDR2 YYEEEE. Trimming at V came to 4 bases and at J to 4 bases, leaving 6 bases not matched to a gene. This CDR3 region has 15 residues. The CDR3 here is CASSPVGTSGYEQYF. The CDR3 nucleotides read TGTGCCAGCAGCCCCGTCGGGACTAGCGGGTACGAGCAGTACTTC.

The chain links TRBV19 to TRBJ1-1; D is perhaps TRBD1 (6 bases). With 1 base removed from V and 9 bases from J, the gap between germline ends came to 9 bases. The CDR3 has 12 residues. Germline CDR1 and CDR2: LNHDA and SQIVND (reference sequence). Here the CDR3 reads CASSIAQGKAFF. CDR3 DNA sequence: TGTGCCAGTAGTATAGCCCAGGGGAAAGCTTTCTTT.

The V gene is TRBV6-5, the J gene TRBJ2-4; D unresolved. Germline V gives CDR1 MNHEY, CDR2 SVGAGI. CDR3 length equals 13 residues. Between the trimmed V and J ends, which lost 6 bases and 9 bases, there was a span of 15 bases. CDR3 in amino acids: CASRPSPRGIQYF. The DNA of the CDR3 is TGTGCCAGCAGACCTAGTCCCCGTGGCATTCAGTACTTC.

The chain couples TRBV10-3 to TRBJ1-2; D gene uncertain. Trimming removed 5 bases at V and 4 bases at J, with 14 bases between. Germline V lookup: CDR1 ENHRY, CDR2 SYGVKD. This CDR3 has 14 residues. As DNA, the CDR3 is TGTGCCATCAGTAGCGAAAACCCGATCTATGGCTACACCTTC. It encodes CAISSENPIYGYTF.

This chain connects TRBV5-4 to TRBJ2-5; 8 bases fit TRBD2. J was trimmed by 5 bases and V by 2 bases; bases with no gene match: 8. The germline V gene encodes CDR1 SGHNT and CDR2 YYREEE (reference sequence). This CDR3 has 15 amino acids. DNA for the CDR3: TGTGCCAGCAGCTTTGCCGGGGGGGCTTCGGAGACCCAGTACTTC. Its protein product is CASSFAGGASETQYF. The whole variable domain, filled in from reference TRBV5-4 and TRBJ2-5, reads ETGVTQSPTHLIKTRGQQVTLRCSSQSGHNTVSWYQQALGQGPQFIFQYYREEENGRGNFPPRFSGLQFPNYSSELNVNALELDDSALYLCASSFAGGASETQYFGPGTRLLVL.

This rearrangement joins TRBV4-2 to TRBJ1-3; D not certain. CDR3 length equals 16 residues. Trimming stripped 1 base from V and 0 bases from J, with 10 bases between. The V gene's germline CDR1 is LGHNA and CDR2 YNFKEQ. Written as DNA, the CDR3 is TGTGCCAGCAGCCAAGTTATACAGAGCTCTGGAAACACCATATATTTT. Its protein is CASSQVIQSSGNTIYF.

This chain joins TRBV4-1 and TRBJ1-1; tentative D call: TRBD1 (6 bases). This CDR3 is 14 amino acids long. CDR1 and CDR2 (germline): MGHRA, YSYEKL. Trimming left V 2 bases short and J 1 base short, with 8 bases between. The CDR3 DNA sequence: TGCGCCAGCAGCCAACAGGGGAAGAACACTGAAGCTTTCTTT. Amino acid sequence: CASSQQGKNTEAFF.

The J gene is TRBJ2-1, the V gene TRBV10-3; 8 bases fit TRBD2. Trimming removed 7 bases from V and 8 bases from J; junction bases left unmatched: 7. The germline gives CDR1 ENHRY, CDR2 SYGVKD. The CDR3 totals 13 residues. CDR3: CAITIGGGDEQFF. The CDR3, as DNA: TGTGCCATCACCATCGGGGGGGGCGATGAGCAGTTCTTC.

The chain links TRBV7-6 to TRBJ1-4, with D possibly being TRBD1 (6 bases). The V gene lost 3 bases and the J gene lost 4 bases, with 9 bases spanning the gap. The germline V gene has CDR1 SGHVS and CDR2 FNYEAQ. CDR3 length: 14 amino acids. This CDR3 is CASSLDSGNEKLFF. The CDR3 DNA reads TGTGCCAGCAGCTTGGACAGCGGTAATGAAAAACTGTTTTTT.

J is TRBJ2-5 and V is TRBV7-6, with 12 bases identical to TRBD1. Germline V lookup: CDR1 SGHVS, CDR2 FNYEAQ. Losses at the gene ends were 5 bases for V and 5 bases for J; bases not matched to a gene: 6. CDR3 length: 15 residues. CDR3 amino acids: CASSPGTGGWETQYF. In nucleotides, the CDR3 is TGTGCCAGCAGCCCCGGGACAGGGGGCTGGGAGACCCAGTACTTC.

V usage is TRBV7-2 and J usage is TRBJ2-1; weak D call: TRBD2 (6 bases). CDR3 length equals 12 residues. Trimming cost V 3 bases and J 8 bases, with 8 bases left between them. Germline CDR1 is SGHTA and CDR2 is FQGNSA. The CDR3 region is CASSFRDYEQFF. The CDR3, as DNA: TGTGCCAGCAGCTTTAGGGACTATGAGCAGTTCTTC.

V gene TRBV5-4 combines with J gene TRBJ2-3; 8 bases match TRBD2. The CDR3 extends over 16 amino acids. Germline assignment: CDR1 SGHNT and CDR2 YYREEE (reference sequence). The trim removed 5 bases at V and 5 bases at J, leaving 13 bases unmatched. The CDR3 nucleotides read TGTGCCAGCAGTCAGCCTAGCGGGCGGCCTATAGATACGCAGTATTTT. The encoded protein is CASSQPSGRPIDTQYF.

The J gene is TRBJ2-2, the V gene TRBV7-2, with a possible D match to TRBD1 (6 bases). The CDR3 runs to 14 residues. V was trimmed by 4 bases and J by 5 bases, leaving 11 bases between them. Germline V lookup: CDR1 SGHTA, CDR2 FQGNSA. The CDR3 protein is CASSYRTGTGELFF. In nucleotides, the CDR3 is TGTGCCAGCAGCTACAGAACAGGGACCGGGGAGCTGTTTTTT.

This chain connects TRBV29-1 to TRBJ2-4; TRBD1 matches 7 bases. With V trimmed by 6 bases and J by 7 bases, 9 bases remained unmatched. CDR3 length: 13 amino acids. Germline lookup yields CDR1 SQVTM and CDR2 ANQGSEA. The CDR3 sequence is CSVKDRSLNIQYF. For the CDR3, the DNA is TGCAGCGTAAAGGACAGGTCATTGAACATTCAGTACTTC.